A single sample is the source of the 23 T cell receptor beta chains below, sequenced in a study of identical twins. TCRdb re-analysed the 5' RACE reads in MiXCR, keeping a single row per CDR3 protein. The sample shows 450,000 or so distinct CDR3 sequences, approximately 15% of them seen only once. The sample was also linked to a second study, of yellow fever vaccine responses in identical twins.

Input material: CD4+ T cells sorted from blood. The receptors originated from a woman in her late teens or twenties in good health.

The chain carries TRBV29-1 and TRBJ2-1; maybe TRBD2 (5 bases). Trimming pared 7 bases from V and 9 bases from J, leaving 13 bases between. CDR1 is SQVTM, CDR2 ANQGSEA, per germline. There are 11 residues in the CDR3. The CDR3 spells CSAGRGPEQFF. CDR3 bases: TGCAGCGCGGGCCGGGGTCCTGAGCAGTTCTTC.

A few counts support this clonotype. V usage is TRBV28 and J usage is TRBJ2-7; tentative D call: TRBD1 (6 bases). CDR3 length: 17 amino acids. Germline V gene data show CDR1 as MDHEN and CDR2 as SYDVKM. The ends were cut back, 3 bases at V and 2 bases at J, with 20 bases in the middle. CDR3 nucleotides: TGTGCCAGCAGTTTCGTCAAAACAGGGAACCGAGCCTACGAGCAGTACTTC. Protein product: CASSFVKTGNRAYEQYF.

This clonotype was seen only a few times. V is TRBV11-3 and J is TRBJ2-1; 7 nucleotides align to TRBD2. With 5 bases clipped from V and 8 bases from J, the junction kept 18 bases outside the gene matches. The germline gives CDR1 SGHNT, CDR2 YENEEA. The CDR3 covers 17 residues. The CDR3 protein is CASSPGLRGAGRDEQFF. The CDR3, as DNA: TGTGCCAGCAGCCCTGGGCTTCGAGGAGCGGGGCGGGATGAGCAGTTCTTC.

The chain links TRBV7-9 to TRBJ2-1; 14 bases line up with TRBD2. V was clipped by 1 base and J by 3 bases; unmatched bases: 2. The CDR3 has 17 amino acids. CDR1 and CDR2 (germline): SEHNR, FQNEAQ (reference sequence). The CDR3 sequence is CASSLGGLAGDYNEQFF. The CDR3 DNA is TGTGCCAGCAGCTTAGGGGGACTAGCGGGGGACTACAATGAGCAGTTCTTC.

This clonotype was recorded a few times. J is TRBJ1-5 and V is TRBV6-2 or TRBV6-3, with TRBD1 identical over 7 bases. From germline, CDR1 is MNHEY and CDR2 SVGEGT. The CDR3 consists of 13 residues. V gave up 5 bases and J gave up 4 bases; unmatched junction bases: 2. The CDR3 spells CASSDRVNQPQHF. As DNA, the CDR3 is TGTGCCAGCAGTGACAGGGTGAATCAGCCCCAGCATTTT.

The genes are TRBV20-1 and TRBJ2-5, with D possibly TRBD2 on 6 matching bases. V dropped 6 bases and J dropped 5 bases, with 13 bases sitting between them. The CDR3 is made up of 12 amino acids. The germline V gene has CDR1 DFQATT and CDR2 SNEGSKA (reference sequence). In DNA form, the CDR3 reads TGCAGTGCCAATAGCGGCTTGGAGACCCAGTACTTC. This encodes CSANSGLETQYF.

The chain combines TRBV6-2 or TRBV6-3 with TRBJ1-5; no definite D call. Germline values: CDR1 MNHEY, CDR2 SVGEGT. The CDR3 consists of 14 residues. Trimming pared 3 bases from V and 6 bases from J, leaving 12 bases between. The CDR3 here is CASSYMAIGQPQHF. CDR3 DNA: TGTGCCAGCAGTTATATGGCGATAGGTCAGCCCCAGCATTTT.

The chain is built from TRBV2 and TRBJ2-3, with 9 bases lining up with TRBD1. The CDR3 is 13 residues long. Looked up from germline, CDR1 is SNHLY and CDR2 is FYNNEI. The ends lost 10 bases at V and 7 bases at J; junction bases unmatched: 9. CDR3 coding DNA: TGTGCCACCCAGCGGGACAGGGAATATACGCAGTATTTT. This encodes CATQRDREYTQYF.

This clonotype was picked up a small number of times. CDR3 loop: CASSSGEYTDTQYF. The CDR3 coding sequence is TGCGCCAGCAGCTCCGGGGAATACACAGATACGCAGTATTTT. V usage is TRBV5-1 and J usage is TRBJ2-3; TRBD2 is a possible D gene (5 bases). This CDR3 is 14 amino acids long. V was pared by 3 bases and J by 2 bases, with 10 bases between. CDR1 SGHRS and CDR2 YFSETQ come from the germline V gene.

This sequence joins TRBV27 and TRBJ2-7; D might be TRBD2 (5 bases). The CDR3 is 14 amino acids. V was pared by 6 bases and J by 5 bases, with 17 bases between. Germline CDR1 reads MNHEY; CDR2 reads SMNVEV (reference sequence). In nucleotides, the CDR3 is TGTGCCAGCAGCCCGGAGCTCCGGGGTAACGAGCAGTACTTC. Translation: CASSPELRGNEQYF.

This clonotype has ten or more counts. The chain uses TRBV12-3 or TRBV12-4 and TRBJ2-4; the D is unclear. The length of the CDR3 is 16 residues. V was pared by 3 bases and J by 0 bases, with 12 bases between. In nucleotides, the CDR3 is TGTGCCAGCAGTTTCCTGACGTCTCTAGCCAAAAACATTCAGTACTTC. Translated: CASSFLTSLAKNIQYF.

For the CDR3, the DNA is TGCAGTGCTGCGGGACAACTTAACACCGGGGAGCTGTTTTTT. Translation: CSAAGQLNTGELFF. This chain connects TRBV20-1 to TRBJ2-2, with D perhaps being TRBD1 or TRBD2 (6 bases each). The CDR3 loop spans 14 amino acids. Germline V gene data show CDR1 as DFQATT and CDR2 as SNEGSKA (reference sequence). Trimming shortened V by 5 bases and J by 2 bases, and 12 bases separated the two germline ends.

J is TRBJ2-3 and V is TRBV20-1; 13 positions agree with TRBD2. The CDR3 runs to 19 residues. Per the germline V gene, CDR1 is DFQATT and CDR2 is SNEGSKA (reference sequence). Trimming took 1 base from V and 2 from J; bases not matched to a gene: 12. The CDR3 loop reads CSARASRGTSGTYTDTQYF. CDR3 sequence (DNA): TGCAGTGCTAGAGCCTCGCGTGGGACTAGCGGGACCTACACAGATACGCAGTATTTT.

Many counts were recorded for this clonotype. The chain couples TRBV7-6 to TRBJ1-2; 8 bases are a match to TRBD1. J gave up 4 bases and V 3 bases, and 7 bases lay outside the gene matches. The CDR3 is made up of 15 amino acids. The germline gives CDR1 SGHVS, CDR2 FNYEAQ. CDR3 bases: TGTGCCAGCAGCTTGGGGACAGGAGGAACCTATGGCTACACCTTC. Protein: CASSLGTGGTYGYTF.

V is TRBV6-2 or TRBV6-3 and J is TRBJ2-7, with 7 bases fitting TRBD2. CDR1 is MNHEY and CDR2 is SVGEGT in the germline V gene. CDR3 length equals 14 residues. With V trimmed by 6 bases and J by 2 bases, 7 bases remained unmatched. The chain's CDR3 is CASRWTSGAYEQYF. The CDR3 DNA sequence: TGTGCCAGCAGATGGACTAGTGGTGCCTACGAGCAGTACTTC.

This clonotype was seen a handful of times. Here the CDR3 reads CASSPERLLAGETGELFF. The CDR3 DNA reads as TGTGCCAGCAGTCCTGAAAGACTACTAGCGGGAGAAACCGGGGAGCTGTTTTTT. The chain links TRBV27 to TRBJ2-2; the match to TRBD2 covers 11 bases. The CDR3 length is 18 residues. The germline CDR1 and CDR2 sequences are MNHEY and SMNVEV (reference sequence). V gave up 5 bases and J gave up 5 bases; unmatched junction bases: 13.

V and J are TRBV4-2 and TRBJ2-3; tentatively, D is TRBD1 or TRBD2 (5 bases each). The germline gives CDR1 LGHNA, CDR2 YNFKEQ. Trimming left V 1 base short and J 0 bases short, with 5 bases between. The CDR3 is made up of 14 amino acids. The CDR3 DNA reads TGTGCCAGCAGCCAAGGGGACAGCACAGATACGCAGTATTTT. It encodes CASSQGDSTDTQYF.

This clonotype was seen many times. The CDR3 spells CASSYGTGGEGSNQPQHF. In DNA, the CDR3 is TGTGCCAGCAGTTACGGGACAGGGGGCGAAGGTAGCAATCAGCCCCAGCATTTT. V gene TRBV6-5 combines with J gene TRBJ1-5; 12 bases are a match to TRBD1. This CDR3 is 18 amino acids long. V lost 2 bases to trimming and J lost 0 bases; unmatched junction nucleotides: 5. The V gene's germline CDR1 is MNHEY and CDR2 SVGAGI.

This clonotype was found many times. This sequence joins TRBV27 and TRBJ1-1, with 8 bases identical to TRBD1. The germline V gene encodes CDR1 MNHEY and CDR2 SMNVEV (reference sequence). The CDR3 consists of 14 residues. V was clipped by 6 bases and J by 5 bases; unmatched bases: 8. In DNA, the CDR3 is TGTGCCAGCAGGCCCCAGGGGGCAGGGACTGAAGCTTTCTTT. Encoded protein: CASRPQGAGTEAFF.

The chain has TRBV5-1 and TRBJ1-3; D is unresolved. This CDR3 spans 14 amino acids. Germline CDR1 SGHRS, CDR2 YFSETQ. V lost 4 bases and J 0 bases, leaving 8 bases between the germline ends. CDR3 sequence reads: CASSREGSGNTIYF. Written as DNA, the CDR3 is TGCGCCAGCAGCCGCGAAGGCTCTGGAAACACCATATATTTT.

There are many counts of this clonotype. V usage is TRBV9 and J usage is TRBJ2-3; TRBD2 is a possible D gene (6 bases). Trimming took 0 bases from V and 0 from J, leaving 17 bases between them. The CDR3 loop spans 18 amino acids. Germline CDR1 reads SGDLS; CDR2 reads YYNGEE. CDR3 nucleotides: TGTGCCAGCAGCGTAGCGGTTGGAGGCGGGGTAAGCACAGATACGCAGTATTTT. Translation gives CASSVAVGGGVSTDTQYF. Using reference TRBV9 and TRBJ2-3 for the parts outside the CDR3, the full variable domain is DSGVTQTPKHLITATGQRVTLRCSPRSGDLSVYWYQQSLDQGLQFLIQYYNGEERAKGNILERFSAQQFPDLHSELNLSSLELGDSALYFCASSVAVGGGVSTDTQYFGPGTRLTVL.

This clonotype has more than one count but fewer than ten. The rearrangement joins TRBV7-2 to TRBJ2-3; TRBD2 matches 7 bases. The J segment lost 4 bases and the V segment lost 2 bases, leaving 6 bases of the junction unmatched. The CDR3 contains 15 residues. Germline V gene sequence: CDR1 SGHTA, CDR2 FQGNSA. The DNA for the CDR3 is TGTGCCAGCAGCTTAAAGGCGGGGGTTGCAGATACGCAGTATTTT. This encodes CASSLKAGVADTQYF.

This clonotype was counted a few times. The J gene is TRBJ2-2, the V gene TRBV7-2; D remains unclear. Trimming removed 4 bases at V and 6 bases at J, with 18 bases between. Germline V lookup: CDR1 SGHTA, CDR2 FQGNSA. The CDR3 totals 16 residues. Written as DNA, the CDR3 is TGTGCCAGCAGCTCCACTGAGATACTGGCTCCCGGGGAGCTGTTTTTT. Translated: CASSSTEILAPGELFF.